Each of the 11 T cell receptor beta chains below was sequenced from the same sample in a study of PD-1 blockade in classical Hodgkin lymphoma. Brentuximab vedotin exposure varied, and every patient relapsed after autologous stem cell transplantation. Only in-frame clones appear in the TCRdb table, and some are missing; sequencing was by immunoSEQ multiplex PCR. The sample has around 15,000 clones, 65% to 85% seen once. The sample in question was peripheral blood mononuclear cells (PBMCs), obtained before the second cycle of nivolumab. Receptors were obtained from a human donor with classical Hodgkin lymphoma.

The chain joins TRBV7-9 to TRBJ1-1, with D perhaps TRBD1 (5 bases). Germline loops: CDR1 SEHNR, CDR2 FQNEAQ (reference sequence). The ends were cut back, 3 bases at V and 0 bases at J, with 20 bases in the middle. The CDR3 spans 18 residues. This CDR3 is CASSFSRAGTSMNTEAFF. CDR3 DNA: TGTGCCAGCAGCTTTTCCAGGGCGGGGACTTCTATGAACACTGAAGCTTTCTTT.

The chain uses TRBV5-6 and TRBJ2-7, with D tentatively TRBD2 (6 bases). In germline, CDR1 is SGHDT, CDR2 YYEEEE. Trimming pared 1 base from V and 5 bases from J, leaving 13 bases between. The CDR3 length is 14 residues. As DNA, the CDR3 is TGTGCCAGCAGCTTGCCCGGGGCGGGGAACGAGCAGTACTTC. This codes for CASSLPGAGNEQYF.

The chain couples TRBV11-2 to TRBJ1-1, with a weak D call TRBD1 (5 bases). The CDR3 is made up of 17 amino acids. V dropped 4 bases and J dropped 11 bases, with 29 bases sitting between them. Germline V gene lookup returns CDR1 SGHAT and CDR2 FQNNGV. The CDR3 spells CASSSPRARGVVAVAFF. The DNA of the CDR3 is TGTGCCAGCAGCTCACCCCGGGCTAGGGGTGTAGTGGCTGTGGCTTTCTTT.

This clone was recorded a few times. The chain employs TRBV6-1 and TRBJ1-5, with D tentatively TRBD1 (6 bases). V was shortened by 4 bases and J by 0 bases, with 19 bases between the two germline ends. The length of the CDR3 is 18 residues. Germline V lookup: CDR1 MNHNS, CDR2 SASEGT. This CDR3 is CASSGPPGGTHSNQPQHF. In DNA, the CDR3 is TGTGCCAGCAGTGGTCCCCCGGGGGGCACCCATAGCAATCAGCCCCAGCATTTT.

This clone has just one count. J is TRBJ2-7 and V is TRBV27; 11 bases are a match to TRBD2. Trimming cost V 2 bases and J 0 bases; bases outside gene matches: 9. Germline CDR1 reads MNHEY; CDR2 reads SMNVEV (reference sequence). The CDR3 has 18 amino acids. CDR3 nucleotides: TGTGCCAGCAGTTTAGGGCTAGCGGGGGGCTTAAGCTCCTACGAGCAGTACTTC. Translated: CASSLGLAGGLSSYEQYF.

The chain couples TRBV29-1 to TRBJ1-5, with D perhaps TRBD1 (5 bases). Germline CDR1 is SQVTM and CDR2 is ANQGSEA. V gave up 3 bases and J gave up 6 bases, with 12 bases separating them. CDR3 length equals 13 residues. In nucleotides, the CDR3 is TGCAGCGTTGAGTCCCAGGGAGGTCAGCCCCAGCATTTT. It specifies CSVESQGGQPQHF.

The chain joins TRBV7-6 to TRBJ2-5; 7 bases line up with TRBD1. With the DNA end fitting TRBJ2-7 better, the J assignment may be wrong. Germline values: CDR1 SGHVS, CDR2 FNYEAQ. The CDR3 has 15 residues. As DNA, the CDR3 is TGTGCCAGCAGCGCGAGGGGGCTTCTGGGCTACGAGCAGTACTTC. Its protein product is CASSARGLLGYEQYF.

The V call is TRBV30, the J call TRBJ2-2, with 12 bases that match TRBD1. In germline, CDR1 is GTSNPN, CDR2 SVGIG (reference sequence). The CDR3 spans 16 residues. The junction had 8 bases not matched to a gene; V was cut back by 4 bases and J by 5 bases. CDR3 amino acids: CAWNRDRGQWTGELFF. DNA of the CDR3: TGTGCCTGGAACCGGGACAGGGGGCAATGGACCGGGGAGCTGTTTTTT.

The J gene is TRBJ1-1, the V gene TRBV7-2; D unclear. Per the germline V gene, CDR1 is SGHTA and CDR2 is FQGNSA. CDR3 size: 15 residues. Between the trimmed V and J ends, which lost 1 base and 0 bases, there was a span of 9 bases. The CDR3 reads CASSLGPYLNTEAFF. CDR3 DNA: TGTGCCAGCAGCTTAGGGCCTTACCTGAACACTGAAGCTTTCTTT.

The chain recombines TRBV6-6 with TRBJ2-4, with a possible D match to TRBD2 (6 bases). Trimming took off 5 bases at V and 5 bases at J, with 19 bases between the two ends. CDR3 size: 16 residues. Germline V CDR1 and CDR2: MNHNY, SVGAGI (reference sequence). The CDR3 sequence: CASSIADQAGQNIQYF. The CDR3 nucleotides read TGTGCCAGCAGTATTGCTGACCAGGCGGGGCAAAACATTCAGTACTTC.

The rearrangement links TRBV7-3 to TRBJ2-3, with D hard to call. The CDR3 contains 13 residues. Germline V lookup: CDR1 SGHTA, CDR2 FQGTGA. V was trimmed by 5 bases and J by 1 base, leaving 7 bases between them. Here the CDR3 reads CASSRPGTDTQYF. The CDR3 DNA reads as TGTGCCAGCAGCCGTCCCGGCACAGATACGCAGTATTTT.